This TCR beta chain originates from a study of blood T cell repertoires in COVID-19. Across the study: Both acute and convalescent COVID-19 samples were obtained from the United States, Italy and Spain. PBMCs, B-cell-depleted T cells, or T cells provided the cDNA or gDNA that made up the material.

In the authors' methods: Estimation of nucleated cell counts relied on the amplification of reference gene primers. Method: immunoSEQ multiplex PCR; TCRdb's copy keeps in-frame clones and lacks some. V and J calls and clone size are those listed in that table; D and trimming were worked out from the DNA. The sample yields more than 150,000 clones, 80% to 90% seen once. The CDR3 spans 11 residues. V lost 4 bases and J 2 bases, leaving 6 bases between the germline ends. Per germline, CDR1 DFQATT and CDR2 SNEGSKA (reference sequence). Sequencing was done on a sample of peripheral blood. This chain uses TRBV20-1 with TRBJ2-7; maybe TRBD2 (5 bases). The source is a man aged 55 to 70 with acute or convalescent COVID-19. In DNA, the CDR3 is TGCAGTGCTACGGGGACCTACGAGCAGTACTTC. It encodes CSATGTYEQYF.